The clone carrying this T cell receptor (beta chain) turned up a few times. Patients included in sequencing had previously demonstrated CD8+CD57+ cell expansion by flow cytometry. This record belongs to a study of CD8+CD57+ T cells in acquired aplastic anemia. CDR3 and TCR beta VDJ profiling relied on genomic DNA as the template. TCRdb analysed the reads with MiXCR anew, one entry per CDR3 protein. The data show some 170,000 distinct CDR3 sequences, 55% to 65% seen once. The germline CDR1 and CDR2 sequences are LNHNV and YYDKDF (reference sequence). Trimming stripped 0 bases from V and 7 bases from J, with 9 bases between. The CDR3 sequence is 14 residues long.

This sequence joins TRBV15 and TRBJ1-4; D might be TRBD1 (5 bases). The sequence derives from a human donor with aplastic anemia. Sequenced input: sorted CD4+, CD8+, or CD8+CD57+ T cells (not recorded which) from PBMCs. Here the CDR3 reads CATSRDNRREKLFF. In DNA, the CDR3 is TGTGCCACCAGCAGAGATAACAGGCGTGAAAAACTGTTTTTT.